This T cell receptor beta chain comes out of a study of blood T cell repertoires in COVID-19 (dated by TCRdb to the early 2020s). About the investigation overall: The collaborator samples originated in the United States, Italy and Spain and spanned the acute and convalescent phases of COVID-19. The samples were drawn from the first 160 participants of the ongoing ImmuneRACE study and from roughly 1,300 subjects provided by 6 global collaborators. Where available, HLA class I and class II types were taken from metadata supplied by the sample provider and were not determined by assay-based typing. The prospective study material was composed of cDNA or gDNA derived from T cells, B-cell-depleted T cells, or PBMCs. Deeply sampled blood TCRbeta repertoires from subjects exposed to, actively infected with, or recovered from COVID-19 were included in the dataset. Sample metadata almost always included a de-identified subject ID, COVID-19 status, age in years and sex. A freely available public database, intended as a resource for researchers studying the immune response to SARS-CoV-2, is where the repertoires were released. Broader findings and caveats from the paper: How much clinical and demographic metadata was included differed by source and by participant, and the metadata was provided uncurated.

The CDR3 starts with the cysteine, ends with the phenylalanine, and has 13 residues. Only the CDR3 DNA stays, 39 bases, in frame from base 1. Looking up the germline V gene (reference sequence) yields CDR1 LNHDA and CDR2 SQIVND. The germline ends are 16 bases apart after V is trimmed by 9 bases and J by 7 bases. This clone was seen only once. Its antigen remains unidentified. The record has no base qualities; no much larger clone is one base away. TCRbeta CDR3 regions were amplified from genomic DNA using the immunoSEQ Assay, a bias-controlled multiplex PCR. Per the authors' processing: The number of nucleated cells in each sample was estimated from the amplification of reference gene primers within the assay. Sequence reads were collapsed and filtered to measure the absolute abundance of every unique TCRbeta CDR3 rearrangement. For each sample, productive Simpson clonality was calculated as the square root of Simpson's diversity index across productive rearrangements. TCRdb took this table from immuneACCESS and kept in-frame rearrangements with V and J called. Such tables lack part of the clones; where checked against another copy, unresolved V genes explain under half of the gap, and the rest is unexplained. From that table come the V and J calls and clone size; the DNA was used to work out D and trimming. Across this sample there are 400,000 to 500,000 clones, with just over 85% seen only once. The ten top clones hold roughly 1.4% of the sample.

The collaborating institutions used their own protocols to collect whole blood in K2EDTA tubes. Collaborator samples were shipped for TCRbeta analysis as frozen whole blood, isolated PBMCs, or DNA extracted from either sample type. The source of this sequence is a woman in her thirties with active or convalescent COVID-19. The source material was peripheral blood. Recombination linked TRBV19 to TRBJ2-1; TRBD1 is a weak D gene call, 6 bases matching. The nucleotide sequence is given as TGTGCCAGCAGGGGTTTTAGTGGGAATGAGCAGTTCTTC. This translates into CASRGFSGNEQFF.